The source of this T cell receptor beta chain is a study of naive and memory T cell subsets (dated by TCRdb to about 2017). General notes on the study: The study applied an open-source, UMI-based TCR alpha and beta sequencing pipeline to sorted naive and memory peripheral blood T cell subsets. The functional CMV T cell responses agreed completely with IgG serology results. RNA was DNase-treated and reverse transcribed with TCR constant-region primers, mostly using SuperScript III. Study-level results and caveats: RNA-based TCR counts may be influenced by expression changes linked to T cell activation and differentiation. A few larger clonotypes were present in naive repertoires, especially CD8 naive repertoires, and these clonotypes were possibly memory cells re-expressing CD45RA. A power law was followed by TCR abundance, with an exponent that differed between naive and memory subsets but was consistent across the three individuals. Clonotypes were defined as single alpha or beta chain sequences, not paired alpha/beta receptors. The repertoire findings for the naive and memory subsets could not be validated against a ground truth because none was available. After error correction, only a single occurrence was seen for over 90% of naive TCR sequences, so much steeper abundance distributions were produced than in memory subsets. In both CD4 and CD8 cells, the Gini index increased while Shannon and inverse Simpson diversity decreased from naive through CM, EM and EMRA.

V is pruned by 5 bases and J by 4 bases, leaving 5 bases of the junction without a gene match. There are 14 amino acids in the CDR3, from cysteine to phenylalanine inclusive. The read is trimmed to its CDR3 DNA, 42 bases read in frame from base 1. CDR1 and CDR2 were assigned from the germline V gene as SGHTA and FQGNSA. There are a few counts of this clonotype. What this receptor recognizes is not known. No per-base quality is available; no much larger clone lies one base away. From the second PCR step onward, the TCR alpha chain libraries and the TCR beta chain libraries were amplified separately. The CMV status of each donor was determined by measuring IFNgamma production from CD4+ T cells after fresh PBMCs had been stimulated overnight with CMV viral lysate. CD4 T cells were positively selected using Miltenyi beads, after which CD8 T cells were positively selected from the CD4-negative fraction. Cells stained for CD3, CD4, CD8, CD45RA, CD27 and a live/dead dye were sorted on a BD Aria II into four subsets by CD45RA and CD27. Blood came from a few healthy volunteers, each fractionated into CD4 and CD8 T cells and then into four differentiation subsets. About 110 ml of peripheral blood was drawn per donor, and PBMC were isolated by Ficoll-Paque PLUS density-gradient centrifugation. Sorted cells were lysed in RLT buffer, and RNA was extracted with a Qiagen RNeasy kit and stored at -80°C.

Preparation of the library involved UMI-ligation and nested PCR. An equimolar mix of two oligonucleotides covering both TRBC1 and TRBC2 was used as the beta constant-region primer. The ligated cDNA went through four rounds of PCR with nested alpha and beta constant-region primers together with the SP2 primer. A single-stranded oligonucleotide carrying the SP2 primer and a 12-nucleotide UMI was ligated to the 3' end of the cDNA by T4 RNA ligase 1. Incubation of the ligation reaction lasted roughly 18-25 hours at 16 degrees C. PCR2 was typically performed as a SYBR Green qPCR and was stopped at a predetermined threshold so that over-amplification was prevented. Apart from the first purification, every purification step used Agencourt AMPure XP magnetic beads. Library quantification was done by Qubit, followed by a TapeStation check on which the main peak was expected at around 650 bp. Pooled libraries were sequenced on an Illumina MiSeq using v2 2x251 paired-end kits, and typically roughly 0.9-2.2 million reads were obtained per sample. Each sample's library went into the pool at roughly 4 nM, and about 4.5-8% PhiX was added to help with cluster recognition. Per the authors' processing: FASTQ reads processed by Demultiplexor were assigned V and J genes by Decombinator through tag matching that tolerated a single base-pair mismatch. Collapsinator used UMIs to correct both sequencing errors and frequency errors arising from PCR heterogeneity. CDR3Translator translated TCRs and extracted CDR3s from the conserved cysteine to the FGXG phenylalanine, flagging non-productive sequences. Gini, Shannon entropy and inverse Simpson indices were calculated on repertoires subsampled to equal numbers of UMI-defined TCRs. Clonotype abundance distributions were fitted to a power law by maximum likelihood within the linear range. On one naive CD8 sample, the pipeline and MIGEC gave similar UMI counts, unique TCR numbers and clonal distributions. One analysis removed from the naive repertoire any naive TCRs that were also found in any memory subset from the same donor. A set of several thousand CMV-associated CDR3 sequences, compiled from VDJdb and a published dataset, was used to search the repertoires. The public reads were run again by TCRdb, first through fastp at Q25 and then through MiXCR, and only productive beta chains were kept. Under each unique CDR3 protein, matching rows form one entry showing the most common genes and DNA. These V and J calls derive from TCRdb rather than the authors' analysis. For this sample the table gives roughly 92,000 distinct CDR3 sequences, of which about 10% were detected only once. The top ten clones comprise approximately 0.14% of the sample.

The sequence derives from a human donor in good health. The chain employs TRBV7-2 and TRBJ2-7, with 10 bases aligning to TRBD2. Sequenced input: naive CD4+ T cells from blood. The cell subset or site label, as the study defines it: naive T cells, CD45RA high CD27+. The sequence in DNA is TGTGCCAGCAGCCCCGGGACTAGCGCATACGAGCAGTACTTC. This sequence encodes CASSPGTSAYEQYF.